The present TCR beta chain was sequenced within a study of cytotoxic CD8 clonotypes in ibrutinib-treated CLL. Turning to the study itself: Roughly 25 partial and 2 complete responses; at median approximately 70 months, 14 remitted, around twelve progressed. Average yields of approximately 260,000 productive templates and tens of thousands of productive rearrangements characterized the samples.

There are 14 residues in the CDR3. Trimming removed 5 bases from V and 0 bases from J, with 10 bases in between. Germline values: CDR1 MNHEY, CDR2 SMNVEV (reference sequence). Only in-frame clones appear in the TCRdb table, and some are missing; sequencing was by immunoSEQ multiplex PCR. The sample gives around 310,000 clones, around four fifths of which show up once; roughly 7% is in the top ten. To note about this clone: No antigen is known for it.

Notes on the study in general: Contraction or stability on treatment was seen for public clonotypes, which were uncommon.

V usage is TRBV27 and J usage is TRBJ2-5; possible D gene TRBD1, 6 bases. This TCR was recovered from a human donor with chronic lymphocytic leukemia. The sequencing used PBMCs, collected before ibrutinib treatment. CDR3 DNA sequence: TGTGCCAGCAGTCACGGACAGTACCAAGAGACCCAGTACTTC. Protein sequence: CASSHGQYQETQYF.